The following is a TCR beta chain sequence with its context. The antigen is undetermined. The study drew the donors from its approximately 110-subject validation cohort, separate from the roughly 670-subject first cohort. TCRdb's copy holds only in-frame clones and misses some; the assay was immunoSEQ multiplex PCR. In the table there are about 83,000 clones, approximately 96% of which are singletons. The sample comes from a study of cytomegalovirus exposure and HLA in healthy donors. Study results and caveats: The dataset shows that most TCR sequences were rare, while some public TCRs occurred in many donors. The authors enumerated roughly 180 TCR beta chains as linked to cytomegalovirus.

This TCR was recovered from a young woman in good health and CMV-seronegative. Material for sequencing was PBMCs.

CDR3 coding DNA: TGTGCCAGCAGCCCCGGGACAGGGGGGCCCAATGAGCAGTTCTTC. This encodes CASSPGTGGPNEQFF. The chain uses TRBV5-8 and TRBJ2-1; 11 nucleotides line up with TRBD1. The germline gives CDR1 SGHTS, CDR2 YDEGEE. This CDR3 has 15 residues. Trimming removed 4 bases from V and 6 bases from J; junction bases left unmatched: 6.